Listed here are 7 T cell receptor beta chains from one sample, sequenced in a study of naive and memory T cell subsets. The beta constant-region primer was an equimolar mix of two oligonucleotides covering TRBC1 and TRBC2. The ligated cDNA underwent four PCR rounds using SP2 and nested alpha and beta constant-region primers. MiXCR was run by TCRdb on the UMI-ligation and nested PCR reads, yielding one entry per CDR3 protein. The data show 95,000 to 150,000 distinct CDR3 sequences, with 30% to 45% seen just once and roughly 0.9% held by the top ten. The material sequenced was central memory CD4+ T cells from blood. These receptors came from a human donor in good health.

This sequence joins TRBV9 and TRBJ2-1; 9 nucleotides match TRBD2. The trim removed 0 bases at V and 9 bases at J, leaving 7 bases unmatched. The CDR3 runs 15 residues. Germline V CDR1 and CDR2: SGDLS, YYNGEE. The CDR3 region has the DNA TGTGCCAGCAGCGTAGAGTCTAGCGGGAACGTTGAGCAGTTCTTC. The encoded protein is CASSVESSGNVEQFF.

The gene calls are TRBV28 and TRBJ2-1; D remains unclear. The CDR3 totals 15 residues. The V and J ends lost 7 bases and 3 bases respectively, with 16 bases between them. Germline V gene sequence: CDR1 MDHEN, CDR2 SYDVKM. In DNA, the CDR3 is TGTGCCAGCAACCCAATGCCCCCTATCTACAATGAGCAGTTCTTC. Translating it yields CASNPMPPIYNEQFF.

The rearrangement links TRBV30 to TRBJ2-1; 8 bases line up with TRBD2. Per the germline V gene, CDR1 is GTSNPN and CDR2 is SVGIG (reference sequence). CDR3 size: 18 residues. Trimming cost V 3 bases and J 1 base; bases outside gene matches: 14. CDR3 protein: CAWRIEGAGDPSYNEQFF. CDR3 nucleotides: TGTGCCTGGAGGATCGAGGGAGCGGGAGACCCATCCTACAATGAGCAGTTCTTC.

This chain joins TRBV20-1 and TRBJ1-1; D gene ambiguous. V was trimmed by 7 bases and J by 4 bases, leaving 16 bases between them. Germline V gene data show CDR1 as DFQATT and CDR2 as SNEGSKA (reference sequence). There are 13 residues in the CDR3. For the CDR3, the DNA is TGCAGTGTCGATTCAATTTTGGGCACTGAAGCTTTCTTT. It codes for CSVDSILGTEAFF.

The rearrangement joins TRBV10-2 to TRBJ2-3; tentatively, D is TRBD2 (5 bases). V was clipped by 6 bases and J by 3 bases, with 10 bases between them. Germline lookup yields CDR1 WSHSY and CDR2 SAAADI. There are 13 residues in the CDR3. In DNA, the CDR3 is TGCGCCAGCAGAGCTAGCAATACAGATACGCAGTATTTT. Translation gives CASRASNTDTQYF.

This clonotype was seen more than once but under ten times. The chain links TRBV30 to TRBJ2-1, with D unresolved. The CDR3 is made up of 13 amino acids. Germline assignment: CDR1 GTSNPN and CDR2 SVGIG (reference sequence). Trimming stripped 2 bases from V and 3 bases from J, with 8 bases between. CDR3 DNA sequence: TGTGCCTGGAGTATGCTACTCTACAATGAGCAGTTCTTC. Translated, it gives CAWSMLLYNEQFF.

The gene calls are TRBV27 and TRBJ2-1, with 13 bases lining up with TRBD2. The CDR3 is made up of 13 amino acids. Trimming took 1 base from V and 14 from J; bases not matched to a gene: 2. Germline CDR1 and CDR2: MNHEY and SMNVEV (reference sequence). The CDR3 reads CASSLYTSGREFF. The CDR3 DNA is TGTGCCAGCAGTTTATACACTAGCGGGAGGGAGTTCTTC.